The 24 T cell receptor beta chains below were found in one sample sequenced in a study of response to subunit inactivated influenza vaccine. TCRdb reprocessed the RT-PCR reads via MiXCR and lists one record per CDR3 protein. The data contain hundreds of thousands of distinct CDR3 sequences, approximately 15% of them singletons. The source was PBMCs from blood, collected roughly 15 days before vaccination. The receptors come from a man aged 45-60 years who received an inactivated influenza vaccine.

The J gene is TRBJ1-5, the V gene TRBV6-5; possible D gene TRBD1, 5 bases. The CDR3 has 17 residues. CDR1 MNHEY and CDR2 SVGAGI come from the germline V gene. V lost 5 bases and J 0 bases, leaving 17 bases between the germline ends. The DNA for the CDR3 is TGTGCCAGCAGTAACACAGGACCCTCATATAGCAATCAGCCCCAGCATTTT. It yields the protein CASSNTGPSYSNQPQHF.

This clonotype was detected only a few times. V is TRBV20-1 and J is TRBJ2-3; unclear D gene. CDR1 and CDR2 from the germline V gene are DFQATT and SNEGSKA (reference sequence). CDR3 size: 12 residues. V lost 3 bases and J 2 bases, leaving 6 bases between the germline ends. The CDR3, as DNA: TGCAGTGCTAGCACCTCCACAGATACGCAGTATTTT. The encoded protein is CSASTSTDTQYF.

The chain links TRBV4-3 to TRBJ2-1, with D maybe TRBD2 (5 bases). This CDR3 is 15 amino acids long. Trimming stripped 5 bases from V and 10 bases from J, with 21 bases between. Germline CDR1 LGHNA, CDR2 YSLEER. CDR3 region: CASSFRAEGIGEQFF. CDR3 DNA sequence: TGCGCCAGCAGCTTCCGGGCTGAGGGAATTGGGGAGCAGTTCTTC.

The chain uses TRBV7-8 and TRBJ2-2; 8 bases match TRBD2. The J segment lost 4 bases and the V segment lost 4 bases, leaving 11 bases of the junction unmatched. The germline gives CDR1 SGHVS, CDR2 FQNEAQ. CDR3 size: 17 residues. Written as DNA, the CDR3 is TGTGCCAGCAGCTACCCCCCCGAGCGGGGGATCACCGGGGAGCTGTTTTTT. Amino acid sequence: CASSYPPERGITGELFF.

This clonotype turned up a few times. The chain combines TRBV18 with TRBJ2-7, with a possible D match to TRBD2 (7 bases). The CDR3 consists of 14 residues. V was clipped by 0 bases and J by 6 bases, with 12 bases between them. Per the germline V gene, CDR1 is KGHSH and CDR2 is LQKENI. This CDR3 is CASSPPGGGPEQYF. The CDR3 DNA sequence: TGTGCCAGCTCACCACCGGGAGGGGGGCCCGAGCAGTACTTC.

In its sample, this clonotype was seen many times. The CDR3 here is CASSLTQGGTQYF. DNA for the CDR3: TGTGCCAGCAGCTTAACCCAGGGTGGGACCCAGTACTTC. The rearrangement joins TRBV7-3 to TRBJ2-5; D possibly corresponds to TRBD1 (5 bases). The germline CDR1 and CDR2 sequences are SGHTA and FQGTGA. The V and J ends lost 0 bases and 7 bases respectively, with 9 bases between them. The CDR3 extends over 13 amino acids.

This clonotype was seen a few times. The chain has TRBV29-1 and TRBJ2-7; 10 nucleotides line up with TRBD2. The length of the CDR3 is 14 residues. The germline V gene encodes CDR1 SQVTM and CDR2 ANQGSEA. The V and J ends lost 4 bases and 2 bases, in that order; junction bases with no gene match: 5. CDR3 in amino acids: CSVASGRAAYEQYF. CDR3 DNA: TGCAGCGTTGCAAGCGGGAGGGCCGCCTACGAGCAGTACTTC.

This clonotype was observed a few times. V and J are TRBV5-1 and TRBJ2-3, with D perhaps matching TRBD2 (5 bases). Per germline, CDR1 SGHRS and CDR2 YFSETQ. This CDR3 is 14 amino acids long. Trimming took 4 bases from V and 5 from J, leaving 14 bases between them. The CDR3 loop is CASSIRGIEDTQYF. Written as DNA, the CDR3 is TGCGCCAGCAGCATTAGAGGGATTGAAGATACGCAGTATTTT.

This clonotype has only a few counts. The CDR3 region has the DNA TGTGCCAGCAGTCCCACGGACAATGAGCAGTTCTTC. This encodes CASSPTDNEQFF. V gene TRBV7-6 combines with J gene TRBJ2-1; the D is unclear. The CDR3 runs 12 residues. The V gene's germline CDR1 is SGHVS and CDR2 FNYEAQ. V dropped 6 bases and J dropped 5 bases, with 8 bases sitting between them.

This clonotype was observed a handful of times. The chain combines TRBV20-1 with TRBJ2-3; no firm D call. V lost 3 bases and J 4 bases, leaving 8 bases between the germline ends. The length of the CDR3 is 12 residues. Germline V lookup: CDR1 DFQATT, CDR2 SNEGSKA (reference sequence). The CDR3 DNA reads TGCAGTGCTAGCCGGGTCGCAGATACGCAGTATTTT. Encoded protein: CSASRVADTQYF.

The chain combines TRBV7-8 with TRBJ2-5; D is unresolved. Germline-derived CDR1 and CDR2 are SGHVS and FQNEAQ. The CDR3 has 13 residues. V dropped 4 bases and J dropped 5 bases, with 11 bases sitting between them. CDR3 in DNA: TGTGCCAGCAGCTCAACCGCTCAGGAGACCCAGTACTTC. Amino acid sequence: CASSSTAQETQYF.

This clonotype was counted between two and nine times. The J gene is TRBJ2-7, the V gene TRBV20-1, with 7 bases that match TRBD1. The germline V gene encodes CDR1 DFQATT and CDR2 SNEGSKA (reference sequence). V lost 1 base to trimming and J lost 3 bases; unmatched junction nucleotides: 18. This CDR3 has 18 residues. The CDR3 protein is CSARVSLFEGAKFYEQYF. In DNA form, the CDR3 reads TGCAGTGCTAGAGTAAGTTTATTTGAGGGGGCGAAGTTCTACGAGCAGTACTTC.

The V gene is TRBV10-3, the J gene TRBJ1-1; D might be TRBD1 (5 bases). From germline, CDR1 is ENHRY and CDR2 SYGVKD. Trimming removed 10 bases at V and 2 bases at J, with 17 bases between. The CDR3 has 14 residues. In DNA form, the CDR3 reads TGTGCCACGGGGTCGGGTAGGGGCAACACTGAAGCTTTCTTT. It is translated as CATGSGRGNTEAFF.

The V gene is TRBV29-1, the J gene TRBJ2-5; TRBD1 aligns across 8 bases. With 4 bases clipped from V and 5 bases from J, the junction kept 12 bases outside the gene matches. Per the germline V gene, CDR1 is SQVTM and CDR2 is ANQGSEA. The length of the CDR3 is 15 residues. CDR3 bases: TGCAGCGTTGCGAAAAGGACAGGGCAGAGGGAGACCCAGTACTTC. As protein: CSVAKRTGQRETQYF.

The CDR3 region has the DNA TGCAGCGTTGAAGATCCTTCAGGGTTGGAGACCCAGTACTTC. It encodes CSVEDPSGLETQYF. This chain uses TRBV29-1 with TRBJ2-5; a weak D match, TRBD1 (5 bases). CDR1 and CDR2 (germline): SQVTM, ANQGSEA. The V end lost 0 bases, the J end lost 5 bases, and 13 bases lay between the germline ends. This CDR3 has 14 amino acids. Supplemented by reference TRBV29-1 and TRBJ2-5, the full variable domain reads SAVISQKPSRDICQRGTSLTIQCQVDSQVTMMFWYRQQPGQSLTLIATANQGSEATYESGFVIDKFPISRPNLTFSTLTVSNMSPEDSSIYLCSVEDPSGLETQYFGPGTRLLVL.

The chain carries TRBV9 and TRBJ2-7, with D perhaps matching TRBD2 (7 bases). Germline CDR1 SGDLS, CDR2 YYNGEE. Trimming removed 3 bases from V and 3 bases from J, with 16 bases in between. CDR3 length equals 15 residues. Here the CDR3 DNA reads TGTGCCAGCAGCGGGGGGGCGGGAGCCAACTACGAGCAGTACTTC. This encodes CASSGGAGANYEQYF.

V gene TRBV7-2 combines with J gene TRBJ2-5; 7 bases are a match to TRBD1. The V and J ends lost 4 bases and 4 bases, in that order; junction bases with no gene match: 9. The CDR3 is 15 amino acids. Germline CDR1 and CDR2: SGHTA and FQGNSA. DNA for the CDR3: TGTGCCAGCAGCTCAGGGGGTGGGGTTAGAGAGACCCAGTACTTC. It translates to CASSSGGGVRETQYF. Looking up the rest from reference TRBV7-2 and TRBJ2-5 gives the full variable domain: GAGVSQSPSNKVTEKGKDVELRCDPISGHTALYWYRQSLGQGLEFLIYFQGNSAPDKSGLPSDRFSAERTGGSVSTLTIQRTQQEDSAVYLCASSSGGGVRETQYFGPGTRLLVL.

V usage is TRBV20-1 and J usage is TRBJ2-3; TRBD1 matches 8 bases. The junction had 6 bases not matched to a gene; V was cut back by 5 bases and J by 5 bases. The CDR3 runs 13 residues. Germline lookup yields CDR1 DFQATT and CDR2 SNEGSKA (reference sequence). The CDR3 DNA reads TGCAGTGCTCGTACAGGGGGAGTAGATACGCAGTATTTT. This codes for CSARTGGVDTQYF.

There are a few counts of this clonotype. The gene calls are TRBV7-2 and TRBJ2-7; D may be TRBD1 or TRBD2 (6 bases each). The CDR3 length is 17 residues. CDR1 is SGHTA, CDR2 FQGNSA, per germline. Trimming took off 2 bases at V and 4 bases at J, with 21 bases between the two ends. CDR3 amino acids: CASSLSLGGTNSYEQYF. The DNA of the CDR3 is TGTGCCAGCAGCTTATCACTTGGCGGGACAAATAGTTACGAGCAGTACTTC.

This clonotype was seen repeatedly, ten times or more. The chain combines TRBV4-3 with TRBJ2-1; D unclear. Germline V gives CDR1 LGHNA, CDR2 YSLEER. Between the trimmed V and J ends, which lost 0 bases and 7 bases, there was a span of 4 bases. This CDR3 region has 12 residues. The CDR3 loop is CASSQDPNEQFF. The CDR3 DNA reads as TGCGCCAGCAGCCAAGATCCTAATGAGCAGTTCTTC.

The chain links TRBV6-1 to TRBJ2-1, with D hard to call. The CDR3 consists of 12 residues. Trimming removed 0 bases from V and 12 bases from J, with 9 bases in between. The V gene's germline CDR1 is MNHNS and CDR2 SASEGT. The CDR3 coding sequence is TGTGCCAGCAGTGAAGCGTGGGGTTCGCAGTTCTTC. Its translation is CASSEAWGSQFF.

The chain employs TRBV20-1 and TRBJ2-2; 9 bases are shared with TRBD1. This CDR3 is 17 amino acids long. With V trimmed by 0 bases and J by 3 bases, 8 bases remained unmatched. CDR1 DFQATT and CDR2 SNEGSKA come from the germline V gene (reference sequence). The CDR3 here is CSARDKGDRVDTGELFF. The CDR3 DNA sequence: TGCAGTGCTAGAGATAAGGGGGACAGGGTGGACACCGGGGAGCTGTTTTTT.

V usage is TRBV12-3 or TRBV12-4 and J usage is TRBJ1-2, with D tentatively TRBD1 (6 bases). CDR3 length: 15 amino acids. V lost 5 bases to trimming and J lost 4 bases, with 17 bases between them. The CDR3, as DNA: TGTGCCAGCAGTCCACAATCCAGGGGCATCTATGGCTACACCTTC. Translation gives CASSPQSRGIYGYTF.

Ten or more counts support this clonotype. V gene TRBV7-2 combines with J gene TRBJ1-1; D is unresolved. Trimming stripped 4 bases from V and 0 bases from J, with 6 bases between. This CDR3 spans 13 amino acids. Germline CDR1 reads SGHTA; CDR2 reads FQGNSA. CDR3 in DNA: TGTGCCAGCAGCTCCCAAATGAACACTGAAGCTTTCTTT. It is translated as CASSSQMNTEAFF.